These 25 T cell receptor beta chains came from one sample sequenced in a study of T cell responses to AZD1222 COVID-19 vaccine. Sequenced by immunoSEQ multiplex PCR; TCRdb stores in-frame clones only, minus some. There are about 150,000 clones in the sample; about 94% occur only once, and about 3.7% lies in the top ten. The sample here was peripheral blood, taken on day 0 of AZD1222 vaccination. The receptors were sampled from an adult in good health.

CDR3 sequence reads: CAISPNGANYGYTF. The CDR3 coding sequence is TGTGCCATATCCCCGAACGGGGCCAACTATGGCTACACCTTC. The chain couples TRBV6-5 to TRBJ1-2, with TRBD1 as a possible D gene (5 bases). Per the germline V gene, CDR1 is MNHEY and CDR2 is SVGAGI. This CDR3 spans 14 amino acids. Trimming removed 10 bases at V and 2 bases at J, with 17 bases between.

V and J are TRBV5-1 and TRBJ1-5, with D perhaps TRBD1 (5 bases). The CDR3 runs to 15 residues. Germline V gene lookup returns CDR1 SGHRS and CDR2 YFSETQ. Trimming left V 0 bases short and J 6 bases short, with 13 bases between. The CDR3: CASSLVSGVGQPQHF. CDR3 nucleotides: TGCGCCAGCAGCTTGGTGTCGGGGGTCGGTCAGCCCCAGCATTTT.

The rearrangement uses TRBV7-2 and TRBJ2-7; D may be TRBD1 (6 bases). Germline-derived CDR1 and CDR2 are SGHTA and FQGNSA. The V end lost 6 bases, the J end lost 5 bases, and 14 bases lay between the germline ends. The CDR3 covers 13 residues. The CDR3: CASRYPGANEQYF. The CDR3, as DNA: TGTGCCAGCAGATACCCAGGGGCGAACGAGCAGTACTTC.

The chain is built from TRBV6-5 and TRBJ2-3; 10 positions agree with TRBD1. Germline V gives CDR1 MNHEY, CDR2 SVGAGI. The J segment lost 3 bases and the V segment lost 7 bases, leaving 7 bases of the junction unmatched. There are 15 residues in the CDR3. In nucleotides, the CDR3 is TGTGCCAGCAAATTAAAGGGACAGGGGACAGATACGCAGTATTTT. Translated, it gives CASKLKGQGTDTQYF.

The rearrangement links TRBV20-1 to TRBJ1-3, with D perhaps matching TRBD1 (5 bases). The CDR3 has 11 amino acids. The germline V gene has CDR1 DFQATT and CDR2 SNEGSKA (reference sequence). The V gene lost 6 bases and the J gene lost 4 bases, with 7 bases spanning the gap. The CDR3 region is CSADSGNTIYF. CDR3 DNA: TGCAGTGCCGACAGCGGAAACACCATATATTTT.

The chain is built from TRBV6-5 and TRBJ1-4; D gene uncertain. Trimming removed 6 bases from V and 8 bases from J, with 10 bases in between. The CDR3 sequence is 12 residues long. Germline values: CDR1 MNHEY, CDR2 SVGAGI. CDR3 DNA sequence: TGTGCCAGCAGCGAGCGAAGGGAAAAACTGTTTTTT. Translated, it gives CASSERREKLFF.

This chain joins TRBV5-5 and TRBJ1-2, with D maybe TRBD1 (5 bases). Germline V CDR1 and CDR2: SGHKS, YYEKEE (reference sequence). The CDR3 has 16 amino acids. The ends were cut back, 1 base at V and 4 bases at J, with 17 bases in the middle. The CDR3 sequence is CASSLLRGPVPYGYTF. The CDR3 DNA is TGTGCCAGCAGCTTGCTGCGGGGCCCCGTGCCCTATGGCTACACCTTC.

This sequence joins TRBV13 and TRBJ2-2; 12 bases match TRBD2. CDR3 size: 18 residues. V lost 2 bases to trimming and J lost 2 bases; unmatched junction nucleotides: 6. CDR1 PRHDT and CDR2 FYEKMQ come from the germline V gene (reference sequence). CDR3 DNA: TGTGCCAGCAGCTTACGTCGACTAGCGGGAGCTAACACCGGGGAGCTGTTTTTT. This sequence encodes CASSLRRLAGANTGELFF.

The V call is TRBV11-2, the J call TRBJ2-2; tentative D call: TRBD2 (5 bases). CDR3 length: 14 amino acids. Germline V gene data show CDR1 as SGHAT and CDR2 as FQNNGV. Trimming removed 5 bases at V and 1 base at J, with 8 bases between. The DNA of the CDR3 is TGTGCCAGCAGCCCCACTAGGAACACCGGGGAGCTGTTTTTT. Its translation is CASSPTRNTGELFF. Variable domain in full (rest from reference TRBV11-2 and TRBJ2-2): EAGVAQSPRYKIIEKRQSVAFWCNPISGHATLYWYQQILGQGPKLLIQFQNNGVVDDSQLPKDRFSAERLKGVDSTLKIQPAKLEDSAVYLCASSPTRNTGELFFGEGSRLTVL.

This clone appeared a few times. This chain links TRBV7-2 with TRBJ2-5; D is possibly TRBD2 (5 bases). Germline V lookup: CDR1 SGHTA, CDR2 FQGNSA. The germline V and J ends were trimmed by 3 bases and 7 bases, with 12 bases remaining between them. The CDR3 loop spans 13 amino acids. The CDR3 loop is CASSFERTWTQYF. The DNA for the CDR3 is TGTGCCAGCAGCTTCGAGCGGACGTGGACCCAGTACTTC.

In this sample, this clone turned up once. The rearrangement joins TRBV9 to TRBJ2-1; TRBD2 is a possible D gene (6 bases). The CDR3 is made up of 15 amino acids. Germline loops: CDR1 SGDLS, CDR2 YYNGEE. V was clipped by 6 bases and J by 8 bases, with 21 bases between them. In DNA, the CDR3 is TGTGCCAGCACCAGGGCGTGGGGAGGTGTCGATGAGCAGTTCTTC. This sequence encodes CASTRAWGGVDEQFF. Looking up the rest from reference TRBV9 and TRBJ2-1 gives the full variable domain: DSGVTQTPKHLITATGQRVTLRCSPRSGDLSVYWYQQSLDQGLQFLIQYYNGEERAKGNILERFSAQQFPDLHSELNLSSLELGDSALYFCASTRAWGGVDEQFFGPGTRLTVL.

This chain connects TRBV2 to TRBJ2-2; D is perhaps TRBD1 (6 bases). V was clipped by 4 bases and J by 4 bases, with 13 bases between them. Germline CDR1 and CDR2: SNHLY and FYNNEI. There are 15 residues in the CDR3. The CDR3 DNA sequence: TGTGCCAGCAGTGTCGGTGGCAGGGGCACCGGGGAGCTGTTTTTT. It yields the protein CASSVGGRGTGELFF.

This chain links TRBV10-3 with TRBJ2-7; the match to TRBD1 covers 9 bases. The CDR3 contains 14 residues. Per the germline V gene, CDR1 is ENHRY and CDR2 is SYGVKD. V gave up 5 bases and J gave up 3 bases; unmatched junction bases: 5. In DNA, the CDR3 is TGTGCCATCAGTTCGGGACAGGGTGGCTACGAGCAGTACTTC. This sequence encodes CAISSGQGGYEQYF.

The chain has TRBV5-1 and TRBJ2-1; possibly TRBD2 for D (6 bases). V was cut by 0 bases and J by 3 bases, with 10 bases left in between. CDR3 length: 15 residues. Per germline, CDR1 SGHRS and CDR2 YFSETQ. The chain's CDR3 is CASSLGDSNYNEQFF. The CDR3 DNA sequence: TGCGCCAGCAGCTTGGGGGACTCAAACTACAATGAGCAGTTCTTC.

The chain is built from TRBV19 and TRBJ1-3, with D maybe TRBD1 (5 bases). Germline V gene lookup returns CDR1 LNHDA and CDR2 SQIVND (reference sequence). This CDR3 is built from 15 residues. The V and J ends lost 6 bases and 1 base respectively, with 13 bases between them. In nucleotides, the CDR3 is TGTGCCAGTAGGCTGGGGGGTACTTCTGGAAACACCATATATTTT. Amino acid sequence: CASRLGGTSGNTIYF.

The V gene is TRBV18, the J gene TRBJ2-1, with TRBD1 matching 7 bases. Germline V gene data show CDR1 as KGHSH and CDR2 as LQKENI. This CDR3 has 15 residues. V was pared by 5 bases and J by 2 bases, with 6 bases of the junction left unmatched. The CDR3 bases are TGTGCCAGCTCAAAGGGACAGAGGACCTACAATGAGCAGTTCTTC. It yields the protein CASSKGQRTYNEQFF.

DNA of the CDR3: TGTGCCAGCAGCGGATTCGGGACGTATAATAATTCACCCCTCCACTTT. This translates into CASSGFGTYNNSPLHF. The V gene is TRBV5-6, the J gene TRBJ1-6, with D perhaps matching TRBD1 (5 bases). The V and J ends lost 4 bases and 5 bases respectively, with 16 bases between them. Germline CDR1 and CDR2: SGHDT and YYEEEE. The CDR3 spans 16 residues.

J is TRBJ1-1 and V is TRBV6-4; 8 nucleotides align to TRBD1. From germline, CDR1 is MRHNA and CDR2 SNTAGT. The CDR3 consists of 16 residues. The J segment lost 2 bases and the V segment lost 5 bases, leaving 10 bases of the junction unmatched. The CDR3 DNA reads as TGTGCCAGCAGTCCCGCCCGGGACAGGTTCAACACTGAAGCTTTCTTT. Translation gives CASSPARDRFNTEAFF.

This rearrangement joins TRBV5-1 to TRBJ1-6; perhaps TRBD1 as D (5 bases). The CDR3 has 14 residues. V was shortened by 1 base and J by 7 bases, with 9 bases between the two germline ends. Germline lookup yields CDR1 SGHRS and CDR2 YFSETQ. CDR3 region: CASSLRGGNSPLHF. For the CDR3, the DNA is TGCGCCAGCAGCTTGAGGGGCGGGAATTCACCCCTCCACTTT.

The rearrangement joins TRBV11-3 to TRBJ2-5, with 11 bases identical to TRBD2. The CDR3 extends over 15 amino acids. Germline CDR1 is SGHNT and CDR2 is YENEEA. With 5 bases clipped from V and 4 bases from J, the junction kept 6 bases outside the gene matches. CDR3 bases: TGTGCCAGCAGCGATAGCGGGAGGGCCTCAGAGACCCAGTACTTC. Its protein product is CASSDSGRASETQYF.

The genes are TRBV3-1 (or the pseudogene TRBV3-2) and TRBJ2-1; 12 bases align to TRBD2. After removal of 1 base from V and 8 bases from J, the junction contained 3 bases not matched to a gene. CDR1 and CDR2 (germline): LGHDT, YNNKEL (reference sequence). The CDR3 spans 15 residues. DNA of the CDR3: TGTGCCAGCAGCCAAGGGGGACTAGCGGGCCATGAGCAGTTCTTC. The encoded protein is CASSQGGLAGHEQFF.

V usage is TRBV28 and J usage is TRBJ1-5, with D perhaps matching TRBD1 (6 bases). The CDR3 is 17 residues long. The germline V gene encodes CDR1 MDHEN and CDR2 SYDVKM. Trimming cost V 5 bases and J 1 base, with 18 bases left between them. The CDR3 spells CASSIPATGKSNQPQHF. The CDR3 DNA reads as TGTGCCAGCAGTATCCCCGCCACAGGGAAGAGCAATCAGCCCCAGCATTTT. Drawing the rest from reference TRBV28 and TRBJ1-5, the complete variable domain is DVKVTQSSRYLVKRTGEKVFLECVQDMDHENMFWYRQDPGLGLRLIYFSYDVKMKEKGDIPEGYSVSREKKERFSLILESASTNQTSMYLCASSIPATGKSNQPQHFGDGTRLSIL.

The CDR3 coding sequence is TGTGCCAGCTCACCAAAAGGCAGCAACTACGAGCAGTACTTC. This encodes CASSPKGSNYEQYF. The chain recombines TRBV18 with TRBJ2-7; no clear D gene. CDR1 KGHSH and CDR2 LQKENI come from the germline V gene. V lost 2 bases to trimming and J lost 3 bases, with 11 bases between them. The CDR3 contains 14 residues.

The chain has TRBV6-5 and TRBJ2-1; D uncertain. There are 13 residues in the CDR3. Looked up from germline, CDR1 is MNHEY and CDR2 is SVGAGI. Trimming shortened V by 5 bases and J by 8 bases, and 13 bases separated the two germline ends. CDR3 sequence: CASSPSSFYEQFF. CDR3 nucleotides: TGTGCCAGCAGTCCCTCCAGCTTCTATGAGCAGTTCTTC.

V and J are TRBV7-2 and TRBJ2-3, with TRBD2 matching over 11 bases. Germline V lookup: CDR1 SGHTA, CDR2 FQGNSA. Losses at the gene ends were 3 bases for V and 6 bases for J; bases not matched to a gene: 2. The CDR3 runs to 14 residues. This CDR3 reads CASSLTSGTDTQYF. DNA for the CDR3: TGTGCCAGCAGCTTGACTAGCGGGACCGATACGCAGTATTTT.